This T cell receptor beta chain originates from a study of control samples from healthy donors and cancer patients. This table comes from immunoSEQ multiplex PCR, and its TCRdb copy is limited to in-frame clones, with some not included. The data contain about 65,000 clones, 90% of them singletons. Unmatched junction bases numbered 11, after V lost 6 bases and J lost 5 bases. The length of the CDR3 is 15 residues. The V gene's germline CDR1 is SNHLY and CDR2 FYNNEI. This rearrangement joins TRBV2 to TRBJ2-3; 7 nucleotides agree with TRBD2. The clonotype comes from a woman in her 50s with colorectal cancer. The material sequenced was PBMCs. CDR3 DNA: TGTGCCAGCAGCGGTAGGATCTCGGGGGGAGATACGCAGTATTTT. Protein sequence: CASSGRISGGDTQYF.